This T cell receptor (beta chain) was profiled in a study of T cells after posttransplantation cyclophosphamide. This clone was counted ten times or more. Produced via immunoSEQ multiplex PCR; TCRdb's table is partial and in-frame only. Recorded here are roughly 45,000 clones, none singletons. This CDR3 has 15 residues. Per germline, CDR1 SGHNT and CDR2 YYREEE (reference sequence). Trimming cost V 4 bases and J 5 bases; bases outside gene matches: 6. Sequencing was carried out using PBMCs. The TCR sequence derives from a middle-aged man in good health, CMV-negative, and a related stem cell transplant donor. This chain links TRBV5-4 with TRBJ1-1; 12 nucleotides match TRBD1. The CDR3 nucleotides read TGTGCCAGCAGCACATGGGACAGGGGGCCAACTGAAGCTTTCTTT. The encoded protein is CASSTWDRGPTEAFF.